This TCR beta chain came from a study of molecular identifiers for immune sequencing clone quantification. Study summary: In replicates, RNA from about 20,000 or 100,000 naive CD8 cells was split five ways, four sequenced. General study findings and limits: In cases of identical TCR molecules sharing a barcode, highly expanded clone sizes could be underestimated.

Points on this clonotype: The antigen is unknown. Its ends do not fully match the called genes, so a read error is possible.

Library preparation followed earlier protocols using designated TCR primers. TCRdb re-derived calls from the PCR reads in MiXCR, one entry per CDR3 protein. The sample has approximately 550,000 distinct CDR3 sequences; about 20% are singletons. The authors gated naive CD8 T cells as CD8+CD4-CCR7+CD45RA+ for sorting. The CDR3 spans 15 residues. Germline CDR1 is LNHDA and CDR2 is SQIVND (reference sequence). Sequenced: naive CD8+ T cells from blood, with Jurkat cell RNA spiked in. Subset here: FACS-sorted CD8+CD4-CCR7+CD45RA+ naive T cells. The gene calls are TRBV19 and TRBJ1-5; D not resolved. This TCR was sampled from a human donor in good health. Some libraries in this study had Jurkat cell RNA spiked in. The CDR3 nucleotides are TGTGCCAGTAGTATAGATTACTCAGGTTATCAGCCCCGGCATTTT. Encoded protein: CASSIDYSGYQPRHF. The whole variable domain, filled in from reference TRBV19 and TRBJ1-5, reads DGGITQSPKYLFRKEGQNVTLSCEQNLNHDAMYWYRQDPGQGLRLIYYSQIVNDFQKGDIAEGYSVSREKKESFPLTVTSAQKNPTAFYLCASSIDYSGYQPRHFGDGTRLSIL.